These 11 T cell receptor beta chains came from one sample sequenced in a study of OX40 agonist ivuxolimab in advanced cancers. The data were produced by immunoSEQ multiplex PCR, yet TCRdb's version contains in-frame clones alone and is incomplete. The repertoire consists of 130,000 or so clones, with less than 95% occurring once and the leading ten covering approximately 1%. Specimen: CD4+ or CD8+ T cells sorted from blood, collected in a trial of the OX40 agonist ivuxolimab. The receptors here all came from an adult with an advanced solid tumor such as melanoma, head and neck, liver or kidney cancer.

The table lists this clone with a few counts. The chain recombines TRBV29-1 with TRBJ2-7, with TRBD2 as a possible D gene (7 bases). Trimming pared 2 bases from V and 2 bases from J, leaving 16 bases between. Germline CDR1 SQVTM, CDR2 ANQGSEA. The CDR3 runs to 15 residues. The CDR3 loop is CSVENARGAPYEQYF. The CDR3 DNA reads TGCAGCGTTGAAAACGCCCGGGGGGCACCCTACGAGCAGTACTTC.

V is TRBV11-2 and J is TRBJ1-1; D call uncertain. Trimming removed 5 bases from V and 7 bases from J, with 14 bases in between. This CDR3 is 13 amino acids long. Germline loops: CDR1 SGHAT, CDR2 FQNNGV. CDR3 sequence: CASSAPGVSEAFF. The DNA of the CDR3 is TGTGCCAGCAGCGCCCCTGGGGTCAGTGAAGCTTTCTTT.

V gene TRBV28 combines with J gene TRBJ1-1, with TRBD1 matching 10 bases. The V gene's germline CDR1 is MDHEN and CDR2 SYDVKM. The CDR3 length is 15 residues. Trimming took 3 bases from V and 8 from J; bases not matched to a gene: 9. The CDR3 coding sequence is TGTGCCAGCAGTTTTGGGGGACAGGGGCAGAAGGAAGCTTTCTTT. Protein sequence: CASSFGGQGQKEAFF.

V usage is TRBV5-8 and J usage is TRBJ2-1, with 9 bases matching TRBD2. The CDR3 sequence is 16 residues long. V shed 0 bases, J shed 8 bases, and the junction held 9 bases outside the gene matches. Germline loops: CDR1 SGHTS, CDR2 YDEGEE. The CDR3 here is CASSLGTSAEGDEQFF. In DNA form, the CDR3 reads TGTGCCAGCAGCTTGGGGACTAGCGCCGAAGGTGATGAGCAGTTCTTC.

The gene calls are TRBV6-5 and TRBJ2-2; D possibly corresponds to TRBD1 (6 bases). The CDR3 is made up of 13 amino acids. CDR1 and CDR2 from the germline V gene are MNHEY and SVGAGI. V was cut by 6 bases and J by 4 bases, with 9 bases left in between. The CDR3 sequence: CASRRQVTGELFF. In DNA form, the CDR3 reads TGTGCCAGCAGAAGACAGGTCACCGGGGAGCTGTTTTTT.

This chain uses TRBV7-9 with TRBJ2-5, with 8 bases lining up with TRBD2. The V segment lost 5 bases and the J segment 5 bases; nucleotides outside the gene matches: 4. The CDR3 is made up of 13 amino acids. Germline CDR1 and CDR2: SEHNR and FQNEAQ (reference sequence). CDR3: CASSRGGRETQYF. As DNA, the CDR3 is TGTGCCAGCAGCCGGGGGGGCCGGGAGACCCAGTACTTC.

This sequence joins TRBV9 and TRBJ2-1, with TRBD2 matching over 9 bases. This CDR3 is built from 13 residues. V shed 3 bases, J shed 9 bases, and the junction held 4 bases outside the gene matches. Germline V gene lookup returns CDR1 SGDLS and CDR2 YYNGEE. The CDR3 region is CASSGSGRGEQFF. The DNA of the CDR3 is TGTGCCAGCAGCGGTAGCGGGAGAGGTGAGCAGTTCTTC.

The CDR3 is CASSLGFGSYEQYF. The CDR3 DNA reads as TGTGCCAGCAGCTTAGGTTTCGGCAGCTACGAGCAGTACTTC. This chain joins TRBV7-2 and TRBJ2-7, with D hard to call. From germline, CDR1 is SGHTA and CDR2 FQGNSA. CDR3 size: 14 residues. Trimming stripped 1 base from V and 3 bases from J, with 10 bases between.

V and J are TRBV11-3 and TRBJ2-7; perhaps D is TRBD1 or TRBD2 (6 bases each). The germline CDR1 and CDR2 sequences are SGHNT and YENEEA. V was clipped by 0 bases and J by 3 bases, with 24 bases between them. The CDR3 contains 19 residues. The DNA of the CDR3 is TGTGCCAGCAGCTTAGAACAGGGTGGATCGACGGGAGTGCGCTACGAGCAGTACTTC. It yields the protein CASSLEQGGSTGVRYEQYF. The full variable domain, with the rest looked up from reference TRBV11-3 and TRBJ2-7, is EAGVVQSPRYKIIEKKQPVAFWCNPISGHNTLYWYLQNLGQGPELLIRYENEEAVDDSQLPKDRFSAERLKGVDSTLKIQPAELGDSAVYLCASSLEQGGSTGVRYEQYFGPGTRLTVT.

The chain links TRBV2 to TRBJ1-1; D remains unclear. Germline assignment: CDR1 SNHLY and CDR2 FYNNEI. V lost 4 bases and J 8 bases, leaving 17 bases between the germline ends. The CDR3 loop spans 14 amino acids. The CDR3 spells CASSADLSTPEAFF. In DNA form, the CDR3 reads TGTGCCAGCAGTGCTGACCTCTCTACCCCGGAAGCTTTCTTT.

This clone showed up just a few times. The chain has TRBV10-3 and TRBJ1-3, with TRBD1 matching over 7 bases. J was trimmed by 16 bases and V by 2 bases; bases with no gene match: 8. Germline CDR1 reads ENHRY; CDR2 reads SYGVKD. The CDR3 contains 12 residues. CDR3 protein: CAISEPGQANYF. CDR3 coding DNA: TGTGCCATCAGTGAGCCCGGACAGGCAAACTATTTT.